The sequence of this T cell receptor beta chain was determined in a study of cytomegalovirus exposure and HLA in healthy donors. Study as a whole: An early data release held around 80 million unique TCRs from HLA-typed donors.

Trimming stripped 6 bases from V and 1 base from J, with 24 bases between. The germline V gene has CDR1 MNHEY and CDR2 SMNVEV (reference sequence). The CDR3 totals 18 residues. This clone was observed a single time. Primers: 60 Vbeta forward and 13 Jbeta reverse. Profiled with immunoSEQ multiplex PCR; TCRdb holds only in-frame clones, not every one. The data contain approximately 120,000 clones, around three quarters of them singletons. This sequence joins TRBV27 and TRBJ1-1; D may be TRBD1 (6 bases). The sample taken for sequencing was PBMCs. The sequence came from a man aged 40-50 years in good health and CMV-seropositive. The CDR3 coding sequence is TGTGCCAGCAGCCGAACTTCCGGGACAAGTACTAAGAACACTGAAGCTTTCTTT. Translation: CASSRTSGTSTKNTEAFF.